A selection of T cell receptor beta chains follows, all from one sample in a study of graft-versus-host responses after intestinal transplantation. Assay used: immunoSEQ multiplex PCR; TCRdb lists only in-frame clones, some missing. The data contain 2,500 or so clones, 25% to 35% of them singletons. Here the sequenced sample was alloreactive CD4+ T cells from a mixed lymphocyte reaction culture, taken before transplantation. These receptors originate from a human patient who was an organ donor for intestinal transplantation. CDR3s leave out the opening cysteine and the closing phenylalanine or tryptophan. Fields, in order: clone size, J gene, V gene, CDR3 protein. Expanded clones get a size class; other rows say once, few or many, or leave the size out.

clone size: once
J gene: TRBJ2-7
V gene: TRBV9
CDR3 protein: ASSVDLAGYEQY

clone size: medium-sized
J gene: TRBJ2-5
V gene: TRBV5-1
CDR3 protein: ASSLDTRETQY

clone size: .
J gene: TRBJ1-2
V gene: TRBV28
CDR3 protein: ASSYSSSNYGYT

clone size: .
J gene: TRBJ1-2
V gene: TRBV4-1
CDR3 protein: ASSQDGGLQRGYT

clone size: few
J gene: TRBJ2-7
V gene: TRBV7-7
CDR3 protein: ASSSARVCADEQY

clone size: .
J gene: TRBJ2-7
V gene: TRBV27
CDR3 protein: ASSDQAGVSYEQY

clone size: .
J gene: TRBJ1-2
V gene: TRBV9
CDR3 protein: ASSVDVARNGYT

clone size: medium-sized
J gene: TRBJ2-1
V gene: TRBV27
CDR3 protein: ASSLYWTANEQF

clone size: .
J gene: TRBJ2-1
V gene: TRBV6-6
CDR3 protein: ASCNRLASDNEQF

clone size: many
J gene: TRBJ1-2
V gene: TRBV6-1
CDR3 protein: ASTNPRGLYGYT

clone size: .
J gene: TRBJ1-1
V gene: TRBV27
CDR3 protein: ASSLSTGTEAF

clone size: .
J gene: TRBJ2-1
V gene: TRBV6-6
CDR3 protein: ATTRGWNEQF

clone size: few
J gene: TRBJ1-2
V gene: TRBV4-2
CDR3 protein: ASSQDAGYRGYT

clone size: .
J gene: TRBJ1-2
V gene: TRBV25-1
CDR3 protein: ASSERASSGYT

clone size: few
J gene: TRBJ1-4
V gene: TRBV11-2
CDR3 protein: ASSFVGEKLF

clone size: .
J gene: TRBJ2-1
V gene: TRBV7-2
CDR3 protein: ASSLAYPGQPQRSYNEQF

clone size: medium-sized
J gene: TRBJ2-1
V gene: TRBV7-3
CDR3 protein: ASSPGDEQF

clone size: .
J gene: TRBJ1-2
V gene: TRBV5-1
CDR3 protein: ASSQDRAPYGYT

clone size: .
J gene: TRBJ2-7
V gene: TRBV6-1
CDR3 protein: ASSHGGTYEQY

clone size: large
J gene: TRBJ2-2
V gene: TRBV6-6
CDR3 protein: ASSRTANTGELF

clone size: .
J gene: TRBJ2-7
V gene: TRBV5-1
CDR3 protein: ASSLNPVTGSKY

clone size: .
J gene: TRBJ1-1
V gene: TRBV5-8
CDR3 protein: ASSLGGGAMNTEAF